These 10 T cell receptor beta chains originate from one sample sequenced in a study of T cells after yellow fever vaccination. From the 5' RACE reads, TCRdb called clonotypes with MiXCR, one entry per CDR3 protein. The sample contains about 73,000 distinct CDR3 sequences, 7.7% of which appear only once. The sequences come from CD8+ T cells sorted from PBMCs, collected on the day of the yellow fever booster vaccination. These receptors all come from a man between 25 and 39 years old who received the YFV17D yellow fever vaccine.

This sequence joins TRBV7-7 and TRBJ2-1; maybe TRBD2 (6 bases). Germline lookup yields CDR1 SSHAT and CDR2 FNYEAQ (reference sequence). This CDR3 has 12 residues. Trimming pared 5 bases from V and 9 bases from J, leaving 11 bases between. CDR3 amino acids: CASSEDGGEQFF. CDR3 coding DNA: TGTGCCAGCAGCGAAGACGGGGGTGAGCAGTTCTTC.

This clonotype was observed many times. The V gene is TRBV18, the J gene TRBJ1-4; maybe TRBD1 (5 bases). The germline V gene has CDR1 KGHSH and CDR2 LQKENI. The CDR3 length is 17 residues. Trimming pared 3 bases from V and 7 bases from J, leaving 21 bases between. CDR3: CASSPSGVRDGGEKLFF. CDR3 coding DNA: TGTGCCAGCTCACCCTCGGGGGTCCGGGACGGTGGTGAAAAACTGTTTTTT.

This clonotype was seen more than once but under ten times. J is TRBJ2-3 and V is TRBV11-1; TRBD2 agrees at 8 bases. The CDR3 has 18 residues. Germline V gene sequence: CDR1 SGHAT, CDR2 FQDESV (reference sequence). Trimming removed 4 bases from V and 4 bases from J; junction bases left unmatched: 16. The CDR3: CASSSPYLLAEGADTQYF. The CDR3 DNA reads TGTGCCAGCAGCTCACCCTACTTACTAGCGGAGGGGGCAGATACGCAGTATTTT.

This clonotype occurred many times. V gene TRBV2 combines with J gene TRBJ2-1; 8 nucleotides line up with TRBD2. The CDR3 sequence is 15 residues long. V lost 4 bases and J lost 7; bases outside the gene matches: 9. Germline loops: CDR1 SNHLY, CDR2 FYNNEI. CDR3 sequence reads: CASSAPGLVGNEQFF. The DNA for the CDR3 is TGTGCCAGCAGTGCCCCGGGACTAGTGGGAAATGAGCAGTTCTTC.

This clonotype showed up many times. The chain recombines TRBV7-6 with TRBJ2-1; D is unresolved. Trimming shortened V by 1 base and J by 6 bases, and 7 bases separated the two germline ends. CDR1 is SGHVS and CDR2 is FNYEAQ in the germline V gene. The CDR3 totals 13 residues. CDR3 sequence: CASSLDELNEQFF. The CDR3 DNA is TGTGCCAGCAGCTTAGATGAACTCAATGAGCAGTTCTTC.

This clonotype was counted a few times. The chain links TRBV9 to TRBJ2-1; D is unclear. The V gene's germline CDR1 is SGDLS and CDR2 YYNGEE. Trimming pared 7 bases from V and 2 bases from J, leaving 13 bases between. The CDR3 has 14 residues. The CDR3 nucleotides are TGTGCCAGCGGCGGACCTACGCCCTACAATGAGCAGTTCTTC. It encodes CASGGPTPYNEQFF.

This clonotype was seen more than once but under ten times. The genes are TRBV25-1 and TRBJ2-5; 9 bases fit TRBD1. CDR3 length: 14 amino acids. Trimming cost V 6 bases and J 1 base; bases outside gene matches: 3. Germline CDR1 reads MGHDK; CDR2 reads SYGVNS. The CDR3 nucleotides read TGTGCCAGCAGACGGGACAGGGCCCAAGAGACCCAGTACTTC. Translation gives CASRRDRAQETQYF.

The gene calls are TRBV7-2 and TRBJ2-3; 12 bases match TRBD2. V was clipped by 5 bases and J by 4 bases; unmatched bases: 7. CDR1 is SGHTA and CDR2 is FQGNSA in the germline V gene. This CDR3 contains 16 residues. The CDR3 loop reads CASSRNLAGGADTQYF. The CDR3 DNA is TGTGCCAGCAGCCGAAATCTAGCGGGAGGGGCAGATACGCAGTATTTT. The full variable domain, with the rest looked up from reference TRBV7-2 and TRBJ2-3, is GAGVSQSPSNKVTEKGKDVELRCDPISGHTALYWYRQSLGQGLEFLIYFQGNSAPDKSGLPSDRFSAERTGGSVSTLTIQRTQQEDSAVYLCASSRNLAGGADTQYFGPGTRLTVL.

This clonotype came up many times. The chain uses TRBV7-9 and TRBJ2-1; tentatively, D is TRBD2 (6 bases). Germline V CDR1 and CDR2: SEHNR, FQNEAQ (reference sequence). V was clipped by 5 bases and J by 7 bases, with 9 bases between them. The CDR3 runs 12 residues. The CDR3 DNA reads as TGTGCCAGCAGCGGTCGGGGGAATGAGCAGTTCTTC. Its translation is CASSGRGNEQFF.

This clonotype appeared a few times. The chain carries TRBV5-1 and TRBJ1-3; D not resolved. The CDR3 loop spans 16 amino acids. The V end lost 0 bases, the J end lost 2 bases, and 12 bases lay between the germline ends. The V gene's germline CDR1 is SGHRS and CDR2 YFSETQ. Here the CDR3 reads CASSLEVGETGNTIYF. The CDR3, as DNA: TGCGCCAGCAGCTTGGAAGTTGGAGAAACTGGAAACACCATATATTTT. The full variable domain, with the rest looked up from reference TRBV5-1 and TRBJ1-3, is KAGVTQTPRYLIKTRGQQVTLSCSPISGHRSVSWYQQTPGQGLQFLFEYFSETQRNKGNFPGRFSGRQFSNSRSEMNVSTLELGDSALYLCASSLEVGETGNTIYFGEGSWLTVV.